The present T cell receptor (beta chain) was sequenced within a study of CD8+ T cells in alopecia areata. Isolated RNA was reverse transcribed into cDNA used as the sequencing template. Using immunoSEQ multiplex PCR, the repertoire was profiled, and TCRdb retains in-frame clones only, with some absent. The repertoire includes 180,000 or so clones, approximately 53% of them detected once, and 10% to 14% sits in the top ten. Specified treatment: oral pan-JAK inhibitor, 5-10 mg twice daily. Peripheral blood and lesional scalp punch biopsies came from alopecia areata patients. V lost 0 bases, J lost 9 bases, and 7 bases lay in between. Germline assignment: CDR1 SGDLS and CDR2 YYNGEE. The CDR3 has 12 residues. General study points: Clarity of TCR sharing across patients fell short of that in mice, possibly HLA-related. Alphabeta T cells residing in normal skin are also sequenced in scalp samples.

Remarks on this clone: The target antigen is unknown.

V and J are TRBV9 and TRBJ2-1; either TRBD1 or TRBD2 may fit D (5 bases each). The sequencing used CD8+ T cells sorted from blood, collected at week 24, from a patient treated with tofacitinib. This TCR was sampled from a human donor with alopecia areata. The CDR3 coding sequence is TGTGCCAGCAGCGTAGGGGGGAGTGAGCAGTTCTTC. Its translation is CASSVGGSEQFF.